One sample yielded the 8 T cell receptor beta chains listed below, sequenced in a study of cytomegalovirus exposure and HLA in healthy donors. The PCR contained 60 Vbeta and 13 Jbeta primers. The table came from immunoSEQ multiplex PCR; TCRdb's copy has only in-frame clones and leaves some out. This sample has 200,000 or so clones, with 78% found just once. The sequenced sample consisted of PBMCs. The receptor set was obtained from a male donor in good health and CMV-seronegative.

This clone was recorded a few times. The CDR3 DNA follows: TGTGCCAGCAGAGCCGCCGGGGAGAGATGGTATGGCTACACCTTC. Translation gives CASRAAGERWYGYTF. This rearrangement joins TRBV6-5 to TRBJ1-2; D ambiguous. The CDR3 extends over 15 amino acids. The ends were cut back, 6 bases at V and 5 bases at J, with 19 bases in the middle. Germline CDR1 MNHEY, CDR2 SVGAGI.

This clone was counted a few times. The rearrangement links TRBV7-9 to TRBJ1-1; TRBD1 aligns across 7 bases. The CDR3 totals 14 residues. Germline values: CDR1 SEHNR, CDR2 FQNEAQ (reference sequence). The junction had 1 base not matched to a gene; V was cut back by 2 bases and J by 1 base. The CDR3 loop is CASSLPGGNTEAFF. In DNA form, the CDR3 reads TGTGCCAGCAGCTTACCAGGGGGGAACACTGAAGCTTTCTTT. The full variable domain, its missing parts supplied by reference TRBV7-9 and TRBJ1-1, is DTGVSQNPRHKITKRGQNVTFRCDPISEHNRLYWYRQTLGQGPEFLTYFQNEAQLEKSRLLSDRFSAERPKGSFSTLEIQRTEQGDSAMYLCASSLPGGNTEAFFGQGTRLTVV.

The rearrangement uses TRBV18 and TRBJ2-6; 9 positions match TRBD1. The germline V gene encodes CDR1 KGHSH and CDR2 LQKENI. The CDR3 covers 17 residues. With V trimmed by 4 bases and J by 1 base, 5 bases remained unmatched. This CDR3 reads CASSLGTGPSGANVLTF. CDR3 sequence (DNA): TGTGCCAGCTCACTGGGGACAGGGCCATCTGGGGCCAACGTCCTGACTTTC.

This sequence joins TRBV21-1 and TRBJ2-7; the tabulated D call, TRBD1, remains unverified against the DNA. TRBV21-1 is deemed a pseudogene. The CDR3 is 16 residues long. The DNA for the CDR3 is TGTGCCAGCAGCGGCAACCCTCGGGACAAAAACGGGGAGCAGTACTTC. This codes for CASSGNPRDKNGEQYF.

The chain uses TRBV4-1 and TRBJ2-7, with a weak D call TRBD1 (5 bases). Deletions cut 0 bases from V and 2 bases from J, with 8 bases between. From germline, CDR1 is MGHRA and CDR2 YSYEKL. This CDR3 spans 14 amino acids. CDR3 in DNA: TGCGCCAGCAGCCAAGAGAAGACAGCCTACGAGCAGTACTTC. It yields the protein CASSQEKTAYEQYF.

The CDR3 region has the DNA TGTGCCAGCAGATCAGGACAGGGTAGCAATCAGCCCCAGCATTTT. Translating gives CASRSGQGSNQPQHF. V is TRBV2 and J is TRBJ1-5; 8 bases map to TRBD1. CDR3 size: 15 residues. V lost 6 bases to trimming and J lost 0 bases; unmatched junction nucleotides: 4. CDR1 SNHLY and CDR2 FYNNEI come from the germline V gene.

J is TRBJ2-2 and V is TRBV19, with unresolved D. V dropped 3 bases and J dropped 1 base, with 6 bases sitting between them. This CDR3 region has 14 residues. The germline gives CDR1 LNHDA, CDR2 SQIVND (reference sequence). This CDR3 reads CASSISGNTGELFF. The DNA for the CDR3 is TGTGCCAGTAGTATTTCCGGGAACACCGGGGAGCTGTTTTTT.

The rearrangement uses TRBV28 and TRBJ2-7, with a tentative D call TRBD1 (5 bases). The CDR3 has 14 amino acids. CDR1 is MDHEN and CDR2 is SYDVKM in the germline V gene. Deletions cut 7 bases from V and 0 bases from J, with 13 bases between. This CDR3 is CASKQGGASYEQYF. CDR3 sequence (DNA): TGTGCCAGCAAGCAGGGCGGAGCCTCCTACGAGCAGTACTTC.